The next 14 T cell receptor beta chains were all read from a single sample in a study of OX40 agonist ivuxolimab in advanced cancers. The protocol was immunoSEQ multiplex PCR, while the TCRdb copy is restricted to in-frame clones and leaves out a portion. The data show some 80,000 clones, 80% to 90% seen once. This material consisted of CD4+ or CD8+ T cells sorted from blood, taken in a trial of the OX40 agonist ivuxolimab. The receptors were gathered from an adult with an advanced solid tumor such as melanoma, head and neck, liver or kidney cancer.

Only one count was recorded for this clone. The V and J genes are TRBV7-9 and TRBJ1-5; D not resolved. This CDR3 contains 17 residues. The germline V and J ends were trimmed by 1 base and 0 bases, with 13 bases remaining between them. Germline V CDR1 and CDR2: SEHNR, FQNEAQ (reference sequence). This chain's CDR3 is CASSLGTDSYSNQPQHF. The DNA for the CDR3 is TGTGCCAGCAGCTTAGGGACCGATAGCTATAGCAATCAGCCCCAGCATTTT.

The chain combines TRBV7-2 with TRBJ1-3; D is possibly TRBD1 (6 bases). Per germline, CDR1 SGHTA and CDR2 FQGNSA. The CDR3 length is 15 residues. The V end was cut by 5 bases, the J end by 4 bases, with 15 bases between. This CDR3 reads CASSQNTGYGNTIYF. CDR3 sequence (DNA): TGTGCCAGCAGCCAAAATACAGGGTACGGAAACACCATATATTTT.

This sequence joins TRBV15 and TRBJ2-2; the D gene is possibly TRBD1 (6 bases). The CDR3 extends over 14 amino acids. Trimming left V 1 base short and J 6 bases short, with 9 bases between. Germline values: CDR1 LNHNV, CDR2 YYDKDF (reference sequence). The DNA for the CDR3 is TGTGCCACCAGCAGAGCAGGGGTTTCCGGGGAGCTGTTTTTT. Amino acids: CATSRAGVSGELFF. Full variable domain (rest looked up from reference TRBV15 and TRBJ2-2): DAMVIQNPRYQVTQFGKPVTLSCSQTLNHNVMYWYQQKSSQAPKLLFHYYDKDFNNEADTPDNFQSRRPNTSFCFLDIRSPGLGDTAMYLCATSRAGVSGELFFGEGSRLTVL.

The chain has TRBV4-2 and TRBJ1-2; unclear D gene. The germline V gene has CDR1 LGHNA and CDR2 YNFKEQ. Trimming shortened V by 2 bases and J by 4 bases, and 11 bases separated the two germline ends. The CDR3 sequence is 14 residues long. CDR3 protein: CASSQPGSGYGYTF. The CDR3 DNA follows: TGTGCCAGCAGCCAACCAGGAAGCGGCTATGGCTACACCTTC.

This chain joins TRBV6-6 and TRBJ1-2; no definite D call. Germline CDR1 and CDR2: MNHNY and SVGAGI (reference sequence). Trimming shortened V by 5 bases and J by 2 bases, and 15 bases separated the two germline ends. This CDR3 contains 15 residues. CDR3: CASSPNRGRNYGYTF. The CDR3 nucleotides read TGTGCCAGCAGTCCGAATCGGGGAAGGAACTATGGCTACACCTTC.

The rearrangement joins TRBV6-5 to TRBJ1-4; 7 bases match TRBD1. Germline loops: CDR1 MNHEY, CDR2 SVGAGI. The V and J ends lost 6 bases and 7 bases, in that order; junction bases with no gene match: 5. The CDR3 spans 13 residues. The chain's CDR3 is CASSPQGVEKLFF. The CDR3 nucleotides read TGTGCCAGCAGCCCTCAGGGGGTTGAAAAACTGTTTTTT.

The V call is TRBV28, the J call TRBJ2-2; 9 bases match TRBD1. The CDR3 loop spans 15 amino acids. In germline, CDR1 is MDHEN, CDR2 SYDVKM. With 5 bases clipped from V and 0 bases from J, the junction kept 1 base outside the gene matches. DNA for the CDR3: TGTGCCAGCAGTCGGGACAGGGCGAACACCGGGGAGCTGTTTTTT. It yields the protein CASSRDRANTGELFF.

V and J are TRBV7-2 and TRBJ1-2, with a possible D match to TRBD1 (5 bases). CDR1 and CDR2 from the germline V gene are SGHTA and FQGNSA. Deletions cut 3 bases from V and 7 bases from J, with 18 bases between. The CDR3 has 15 amino acids. Written as DNA, the CDR3 is TGTGCCAGCAGCTTGAGCTCAAACGGGGCCACTGGCTACACCTTC. Translation: CASSLSSNGATGYTF.

J is TRBJ1-4 and V is TRBV5-1; D is perhaps TRBD1 (6 bases). CDR1 is SGHRS and CDR2 is YFSETQ in the germline V gene. The CDR3 loop spans 15 amino acids. The V and J ends lost 3 bases and 6 bases respectively, with 15 bases between them. CDR3 residues: CASSYSGTLDEKLFF. The CDR3 nucleotides are TGCGCCAGCAGCTACTCCGGGACACTGGATGAAAAACTGTTTTTT.

This sequence joins TRBV2 and TRBJ1-2; 7 bases line up with TRBD1. V lost 9 bases and J lost 6; bases outside the gene matches: 34. Germline V gene sequence: CDR1 SNHLY, CDR2 FYNNEI. This CDR3 has 21 amino acids. The CDR3 nucleotides read TGTGCCAGAGACCGAGCCTCGTCAGGGGGGGCAGGGTATATCCCTAAGGATGGCTACACCTTC. Translating gives CARDRASSGGAGYIPKDGYTF.

V is TRBV25-1 and J is TRBJ2-3; D may correspond to TRBD1 or TRBD2 (5 bases each). Germline-derived CDR1 and CDR2 are MGHDK and SYGVNS. V was shortened by 7 bases and J by 6 bases, with 14 bases between the two germline ends. The CDR3 is 13 amino acids. The CDR3 loop is CASITYEGDTQYF. In DNA, the CDR3 is TGTGCCAGCATTACTTACGAGGGGGATACGCAGTATTTT. Looking up the rest from reference TRBV25-1 and TRBJ2-3 gives the full variable domain: EADIYQTPRYLVIGTGKKITLECSQTMGHDKMYWYQQDPGMELHLIHYSYGVNSTEKGDLSSESTVSRIRTEHFPLTLESARPSHTSQYLCASITYEGDTQYFGPGTRLTVL.

The chain links TRBV5-1 to TRBJ1-3; no reliable D call. Trimming took off 1 base at V and 10 bases at J, with 9 bases between the two ends. Germline V gene sequence: CDR1 SGHRS, CDR2 YFSETQ. The CDR3 spans 12 residues. The CDR3 DNA reads as TGCGCCAGCAGCTTGTCAGGTCGGACCATATATTTT. As protein: CASSLSGRTIYF.

The chain links TRBV7-9 to TRBJ1-6; the D gene is possibly TRBD1 (6 bases). Germline V gene sequence: CDR1 SEHNR, CDR2 FQNEAQ (reference sequence). V lost 5 bases, J lost 7 bases, and 15 bases lay in between. The CDR3 extends over 15 amino acids. The CDR3 region is CASSPNGQRNSPLHF. CDR3 in DNA: TGTGCCAGCAGCCCGAATGGACAGAGAAATTCACCCCTCCACTTT.

The gene calls are TRBV9 and TRBJ1-2; D gene ambiguous. The V gene lost 0 bases and the J gene lost 2 bases, with 11 bases spanning the gap. The length of the CDR3 is 15 residues. Germline V gene sequence: CDR1 SGDLS, CDR2 YYNGEE. This CDR3 reads CASSVAGSPNYGYTF. Here the CDR3 DNA reads TGTGCCAGCAGCGTAGCGGGCAGCCCCAACTATGGCTACACCTTC.